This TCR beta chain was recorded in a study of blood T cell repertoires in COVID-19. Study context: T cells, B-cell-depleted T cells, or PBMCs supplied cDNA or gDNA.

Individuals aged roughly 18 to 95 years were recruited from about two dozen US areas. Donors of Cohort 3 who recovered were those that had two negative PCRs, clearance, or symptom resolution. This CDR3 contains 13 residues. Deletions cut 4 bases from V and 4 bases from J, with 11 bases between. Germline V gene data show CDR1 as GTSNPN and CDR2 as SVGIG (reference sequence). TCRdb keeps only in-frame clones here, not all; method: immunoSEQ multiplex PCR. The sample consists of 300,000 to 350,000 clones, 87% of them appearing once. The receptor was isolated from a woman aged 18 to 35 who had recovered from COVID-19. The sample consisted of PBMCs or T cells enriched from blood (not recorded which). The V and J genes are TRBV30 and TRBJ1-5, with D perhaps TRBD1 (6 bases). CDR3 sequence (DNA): TGTGCCTGGAATAGCAGGGGTAATCAGCCCCAGCATTTT. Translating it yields CAWNSRGNQPQHF.